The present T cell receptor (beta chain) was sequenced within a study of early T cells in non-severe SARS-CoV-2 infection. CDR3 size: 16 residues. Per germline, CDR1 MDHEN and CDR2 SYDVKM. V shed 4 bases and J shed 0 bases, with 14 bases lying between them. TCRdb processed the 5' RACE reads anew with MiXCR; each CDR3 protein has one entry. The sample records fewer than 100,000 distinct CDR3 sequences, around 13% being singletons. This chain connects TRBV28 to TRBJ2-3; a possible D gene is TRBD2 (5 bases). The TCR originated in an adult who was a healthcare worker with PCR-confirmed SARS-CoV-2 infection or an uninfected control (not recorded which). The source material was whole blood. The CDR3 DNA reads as TGTGCCAGCAGTTATGGAGGCCCTCAGAGCACAGATACGCAGTATTTT. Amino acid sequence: CASSYGGPQSTDTQYF.